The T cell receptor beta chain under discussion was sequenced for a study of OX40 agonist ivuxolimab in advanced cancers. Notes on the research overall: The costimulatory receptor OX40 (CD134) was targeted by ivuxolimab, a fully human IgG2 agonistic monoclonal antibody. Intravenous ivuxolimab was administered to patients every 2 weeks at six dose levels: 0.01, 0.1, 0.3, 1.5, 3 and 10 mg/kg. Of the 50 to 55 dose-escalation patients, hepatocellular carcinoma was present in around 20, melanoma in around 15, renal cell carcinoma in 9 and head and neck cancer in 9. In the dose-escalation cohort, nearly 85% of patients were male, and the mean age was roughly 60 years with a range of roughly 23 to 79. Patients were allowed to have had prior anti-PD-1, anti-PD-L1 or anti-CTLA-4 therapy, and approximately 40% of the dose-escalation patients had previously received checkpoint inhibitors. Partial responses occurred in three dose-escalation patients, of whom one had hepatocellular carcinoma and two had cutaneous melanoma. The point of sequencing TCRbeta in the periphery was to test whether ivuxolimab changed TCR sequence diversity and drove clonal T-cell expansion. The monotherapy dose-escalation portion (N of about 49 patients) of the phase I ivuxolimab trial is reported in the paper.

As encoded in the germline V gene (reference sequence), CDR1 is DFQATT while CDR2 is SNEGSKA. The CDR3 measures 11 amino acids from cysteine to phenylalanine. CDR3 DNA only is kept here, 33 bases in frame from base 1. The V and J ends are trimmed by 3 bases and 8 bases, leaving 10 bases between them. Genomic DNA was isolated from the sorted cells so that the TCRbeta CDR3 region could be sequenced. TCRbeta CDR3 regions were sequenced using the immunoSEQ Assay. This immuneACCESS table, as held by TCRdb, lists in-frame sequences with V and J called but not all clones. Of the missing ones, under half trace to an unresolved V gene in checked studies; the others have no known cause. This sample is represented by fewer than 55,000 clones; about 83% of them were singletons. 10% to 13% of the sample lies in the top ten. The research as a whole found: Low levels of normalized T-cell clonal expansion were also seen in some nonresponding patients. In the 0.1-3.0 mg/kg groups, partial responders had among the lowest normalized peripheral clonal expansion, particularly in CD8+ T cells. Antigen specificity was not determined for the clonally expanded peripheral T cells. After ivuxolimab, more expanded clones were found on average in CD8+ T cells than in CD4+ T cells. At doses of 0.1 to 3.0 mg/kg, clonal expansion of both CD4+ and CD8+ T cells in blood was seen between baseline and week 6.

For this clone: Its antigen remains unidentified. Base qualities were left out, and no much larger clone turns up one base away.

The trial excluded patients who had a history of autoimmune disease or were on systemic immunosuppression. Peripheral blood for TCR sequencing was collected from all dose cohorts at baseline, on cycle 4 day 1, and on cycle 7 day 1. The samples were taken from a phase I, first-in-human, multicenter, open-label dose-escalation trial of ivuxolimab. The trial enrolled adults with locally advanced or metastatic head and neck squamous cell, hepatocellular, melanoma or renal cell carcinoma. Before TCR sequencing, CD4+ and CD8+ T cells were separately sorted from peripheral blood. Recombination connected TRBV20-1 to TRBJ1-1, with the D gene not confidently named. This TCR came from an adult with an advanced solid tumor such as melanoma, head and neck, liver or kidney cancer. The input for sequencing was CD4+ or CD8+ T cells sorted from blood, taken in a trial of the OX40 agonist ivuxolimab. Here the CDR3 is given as CSASSQPEAFF. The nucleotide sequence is TGCAGTGCTAGTAGTCAGCCAGAAGCTTTCTTT.